The clone carrying this TCR beta chain appeared a single time. What it binds is not known. Trimming removed 6 bases at V and 0 bases at J, with 17 bases between. This CDR3 is built from 16 residues. CDR1 and CDR2 (germline): SGDLS, YYNGEE. Each sample yielded approximately 9 x 10^4 assayed TCR templates. This table comes from immunoSEQ multiplex PCR, and its TCRdb copy is limited to in-frame clones, with some not included. The sample has 90,000 to 110,000 clones; just over 90% are singletons. These data belong to a study of siplizumab effects on memory and regulatory T cells. Study-level findings and limits: Mapping to unstimulated subsets was achieved for only a minor fraction of alloreactive clones. Whether proliferating Tregs in siplizumab cultures suppress was not functionally confirmed.

This TCR was sampled from a human donor in good health. Sequenced sample: CD4+ T cells sorted from blood. J is TRBJ2-3 and V is TRBV9; D is undetermined. The CDR3 nucleotides read TGTGCCAGCACCGTCGGTTCGTCGCCAAGCACAGATACGCAGTATTTT. Amino acids: CASTVGSSPSTDTQYF.